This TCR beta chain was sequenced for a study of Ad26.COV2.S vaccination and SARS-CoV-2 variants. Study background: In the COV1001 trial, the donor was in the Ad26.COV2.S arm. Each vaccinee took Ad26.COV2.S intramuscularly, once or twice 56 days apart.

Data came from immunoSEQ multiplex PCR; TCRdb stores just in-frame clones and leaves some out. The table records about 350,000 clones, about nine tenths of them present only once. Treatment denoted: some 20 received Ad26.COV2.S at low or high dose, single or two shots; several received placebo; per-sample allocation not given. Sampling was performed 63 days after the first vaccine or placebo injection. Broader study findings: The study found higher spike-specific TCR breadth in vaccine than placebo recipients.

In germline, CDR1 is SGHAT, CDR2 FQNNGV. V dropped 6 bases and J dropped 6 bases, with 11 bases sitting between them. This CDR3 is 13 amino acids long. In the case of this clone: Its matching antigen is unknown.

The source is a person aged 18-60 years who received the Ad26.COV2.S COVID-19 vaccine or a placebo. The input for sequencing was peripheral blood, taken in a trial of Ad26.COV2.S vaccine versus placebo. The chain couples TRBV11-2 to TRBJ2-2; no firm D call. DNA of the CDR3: TGTGCCAGCAGAGTCGAAAGGGCCGGGGAGCTGTTTTTT. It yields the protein CASRVERAGELFF. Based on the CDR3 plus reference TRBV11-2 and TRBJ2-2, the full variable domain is EAGVAQSPRYKIIEKRQSVAFWCNPISGHATLYWYQQILGQGPKLLIQFQNNGVVDDSQLPKDRFSAERLKGVDSTLKIQPAKLEDSAVYLCASRVERAGELFFGEGSRLTVL.